This record covers a single TCR beta chain. The germline gives CDR1 MNHEY, CDR2 SVGAGI. CDR3 length: 14 amino acids. Losses at the gene ends were 8 bases for V and 7 bases for J; bases not matched to a gene: 12. Some clones are missing from TCRdb's copy, which holds only in-frame ones; the method was immunoSEQ multiplex PCR. The table has 100,000 to 120,000 clones, 70% to 80% seen once. This entry comes from a study of blood T cell repertoires in COVID-19. This chain uses TRBV6-5 with TRBJ1-1, with TRBD1 matching over 8 bases. The sample taken for sequencing was peripheral blood. This TCR derives from a woman aged 55-69 years with acute or convalescent COVID-19. The CDR3 DNA sequence: TGTGCCAGCGTTAATTCCCGGACAGGGATTGAAGCTTTCTTT. It specifies CASVNSRTGIEAFF.